Reported below is one TCR beta chain. There is no known antigen for this receptor. Qualities for individual bases were not recorded, and no much larger clone is one base off. These data belong to a study of control samples from healthy donors and cancer patients (dated by TCRdb to the early 2020s). The library was made by the immunoSEQ multiplex PCR assay. Drawn from immuneACCESS, this table holds only the in-frame rearrangements with V and J called that TCRdb kept. Clones are partly lost; checked studies trace under half to an unresolved V gene and leave the rest unexplained. For this sample the table gives under 80,000 clones, of which over 85% were detected only once. Over 1% of the sample is held by the ten biggest clonotypes. Specimen: PBMCs. This clonotype was sampled from a woman between 35 and 50 years old with lung cancer.

The nucleotide sequence reads as follows: TGTGCCAGCAGTTACGGGCAGTTCACTGAAGCTTTCTTT. It codes for CASSYGQFTEAFF. The chain is encoded by TRBV6-2 or TRBV6-3 joined to TRBJ1-1; the D gene cannot be named for sure. CDR1 and CDR2, per the germline V gene, are MNHEY and SVGEGT. Deletion took 2 bases off V and 4 bases off J, with a span of 8 bases between the germline ends. The CDR3 holds 13 amino acids from the cysteine to the phenylalanine. Only the CDR3 part of the read is kept: 39 bases, read in frame from the first base.